One T cell receptor beta chain is described in this entry. Its antigen is still unknown. CDR3 length: 11 amino acids. The ends were cut back, 4 bases at V and 7 bases at J, with 5 bases in the middle. Per germline, CDR1 DFQATT and CDR2 SNEGSKA (reference sequence). The data were obtained in a study of cytomegalovirus exposure and HLA in healthy donors. Overall study results and limits: It was in a later analysis that TCR association rates were seen to vary by HLA locus, highest for DRB1 and lowest for HLA-C. In a later analysis, parvovirus B19, influenza, CMV and Epstein-Barr virus appeared linked to several top co-occurrence clusters. According to a later analysis, most TCR beta chains associated with CMV appeared HLA-restricted.

Amplification used 60 Vbeta primers and 13 Jbeta primers. Profiling relied on immunoSEQ multiplex PCR, and the TCRdb table lists in-frame clones only, not all of them. This table has about 190,000 clones, roughly 80% appearing once. The receptor's source is a woman in her twenties or thirties in good health and CMV-seropositive. The source material was PBMCs. V is TRBV20-1 and J is TRBJ1-6; no firm D call. This CDR3 reads CSATQNSPLHF. The CDR3 DNA sequence: TGCAGTGCTACCCAGAATTCACCCCTCCACTTT.